This note documents a single T cell receptor (beta chain) sequence. What it recognizes is unknown. PCR used 60 Vbeta primers and 13 Jbeta primers. The method was immunoSEQ multiplex PCR; TCRdb's version includes in-frame clones alone and lacks a portion of them. This table holds 95,000 to 150,000 clones, less than 90% found once. This sample was taken from a study of cytomegalovirus exposure and HLA in healthy donors. The study's findings and limits: Later, an analysis found that common viral pathogens appeared to be linked with several of the most significant clusters. Later analysis demonstrated an association between a missense DCLRE1C variant and TCR beta V- and J-gene trimming. Sequencing likely produced, as an artifact, a cluster of highly shared sequence variants.

Healthy bone marrow donors made up the donors. The V gene's germline CDR1 is SGHRS and CDR2 YFSETQ. V was shortened by 2 bases and J by 7 bases, with 16 bases between the two germline ends. The CDR3 runs to 15 residues. The chain links TRBV5-1 to TRBJ1-5; perhaps TRBD1 as D (6 bases). The source material was PBMCs. The source of this sequence is a man between 50 and 59 years old in good health and CMV-seronegative. CDR3 in amino acids: CASSLQGRHEQPQHF. Written as DNA, the CDR3 is TGCGCCAGCAGCTTACAGGGTCGGCATGAGCAGCCCCAGCATTTT. The full variable domain, completed using reference TRBV5-1 and TRBJ1-5, is KAGVTQTPRYLIKTRGQQVTLSCSPISGHRSVSWYQQTPGQGLQFLFEYFSETQRNKGNFPGRFSGRQFSNSRSEMNVSTLELGDSALYLCASSLQGRHEQPQHFGDGTRLSIL.